Listed below are T cell receptor beta chains from one sample, sequenced in a study of blood T cell repertoires in COVID-19. TCRdb's copy holds only in-frame clones and misses some; the assay was immunoSEQ multiplex PCR. The table lists tens of thousands of clones, roughly 80% of them singletons. Sequencing was done on a sample of peripheral blood. The source is a human donor with acute or convalescent COVID-19. The donor label of this sample is uncertain. The CDR3 runs from the conserved cysteine through the conserved F or W. The order of the fields is J gene, V gene, clone size, CDR3 length, D gene, CDR3 protein, CDR3 DNA. A D gene is named only where the DNA matches it firmly. Not every row has a clone size; where given, it reads once, few, many or a size class.

TRBJ2-2	TRBV9	few	16	TRBD2	CASSVAAGVVTGELFF	TGTGCCAGCAGCGTAGCAGCGGGAGTGGTCACCGGGGAGCTGTTTTTT
TRBJ1-2	TRBV29-1	.	13	TRBD1	CSAGTGHWDGYTF	TGCAGCGCCGGGACAGGGCACTGGGATGGCTACACCTTC
TRBJ1-1	TRBV18	.	13	.	CASSLLRDTEAFF	TGTGCCAGCTCGCTACTGAGGGACACTGAAGCTTTCTTT
TRBJ2-5	TRBV28	.	16	.	CASSFRGLGLQETQYF	TGTGCCAGCAGTTTTCGAGGGCTAGGGTTACAAGAGACCCAGTACTTC
TRBJ1-2	TRBV19	.	15	.	CASSIDHGGIYGYTF	TGTGCCAGTAGTATAGACCATGGGGGGATCTATGGCTACACCTTC
TRBJ1-4	TRBV5-1	.	15	TRBD1	CASRYGDRGPEKLFF	TGCGCCAGCAGATACGGGGACAGGGGGCCTGAAAAACTGTTTTTT
TRBJ2-7	TRBV19	few	15	.	CASSMYGGRSYEQYF	TGTGCCAGTAGTATGTACGGGGGGCGATCCTACGAGCAGTACTTC
TRBJ2-7	TRBV6-5	.	15	TRBD2	CASSYSSGGNYEQYF	TGTGCCAGCAGTTACTCTAGCGGGGGGAACTACGAGCAGTACTTC
TRBJ2-4	TRBV10-1	few	14	TRBD1	CASSGGQERNIQYF	TGCGCCAGCAGTGGGGGACAGGAACGAAACATTCAGTACTTC
TRBJ2-5	TRBV5-4	.	15	.	CASSRRGGALETQYF	TGTGCCAGCTCACGAAGGGGGGGGGCTTTGGAGACCCAGTACTTC
TRBJ2-3	TRBV7-2	.	16	TRBD2	CASSLNRGVGTDTQYF	TGTGCCAGCAGCTTAAACCGGGGGGTGGGCACAGATACGCAGTATTTT
TRBJ1-1	TRBV28	.	13	.	CASGEGDNTEAFF	TGTGCCAGTGGGGAGGGGGATAACACTGAAGCTTTCTTT
TRBJ2-3	TRBV5-6	.	15	TRBD2	CASTRTSGITDTQYF	TGTGCCAGCACCCGGACTAGCGGGATCACAGATACGCAGTATTTT
TRBJ2-1	TRBV12-3/TRBV12-4	few	13	.	CASRDGLSNEQFF	TGTGCCAGCAGGGACGGACTAAGTAATGAGCAGTTCTTC
TRBJ1-2	TRBV19	.	14	.	CASSISGYRGGYTF	TGTGCCAGTAGTATTTCCGGATACCGGGGAGGCTACACCTTC
TRBJ2-1	TRBV27	medium-sized	14	TRBD2	CASSLTGTSNEQFF	TGTGCCAGCAGTTTAACCGGGACTAGCAATGAGCAGTTCTTC
TRBJ1-1	TRBV11-1	.	14	.	CASSSSTANTEAFF	TGTGCCAGCAGCTCATCGACAGCAAACACTGAAGCTTTCTTT
TRBJ2-2	TRBV5-4	.	13	.	CASSPGRTGELFF	TGTGCCAGCAGCCCTGGGAGGACCGGGGAGCTGTTTTTT
TRBJ2-1	TRBV29-1	.	14	TRBD1	CSASDRGLGGEQFF	TGCAGCGCCTCTGACAGGGGGCTCGGTGGAGAGCAGTTCTTC
TRBJ2-7	TRBV29-1	.	13	.	CSVAEGDTKKQYF	TGCAGCGTAGCTGAGGGGGACACCAAGAAGCAGTACTTC
TRBJ2-1	TRBV3-1/TRBV3-2	.	18	TRBD2	CASSQGMGLAGAYNEQFF	TGTGCCAGCAGCCAAGGTATGGGACTAGCGGGAGCCTACAATGAGCAGTTCTTC
TRBJ2-3	TRBV6-6	.	15	.	CASSYPGDRTDTQYF	TGTGCCAGCAGTTACCCGGGTGATCGCACAGATACGCAGTATTTT
TRBJ1-6	TRBV28	once	15	TRBD1	CASRYTVTGNSPLHF	TGTGCCAGCAGATATACCGTGACAGGGAATTCACCCCTCCACTTT